This T cell receptor beta chain came from a study of T cells in women clearing cervical HPV infection. Findings of the study overall: Richness differences could reflect unmeasured T-cell content per sample. Timing of associations relative to infection is unclear; T-cell subsets were not isolated.

Germline V lookup: CDR1 SGHNT, CDR2 YENEEA. The CDR3 consists of 11 residues. V was trimmed by 4 bases and J by 5 bases, leaving 6 bases between them. Sequenced by immunoSEQ multiplex PCR; TCRdb stores in-frame clones only, minus some. The table lists tens of thousands of clones. HPV was found by MY09/MY11 PCR and dot-blot genotyping. Notes on this clone: Its antigen is undetermined. The read terminates 3 residues ahead of where the CDR3 ends, so the germline J gene completes it.

This sequence was found in a woman between 18 and 69 years old with a cervical HPV16 infection that either progressed to CIN3+ or cleared (not recorded which). The sample comprised blood buffy coat. V usage is TRBV11-3 and J usage is TRBJ2-7; D ambiguous. The CDR3 sequence: CASSSLHEQYF. Incomplete CDR3 DNA: TGTGCCAGCAGCTCTCTCCACGAG.